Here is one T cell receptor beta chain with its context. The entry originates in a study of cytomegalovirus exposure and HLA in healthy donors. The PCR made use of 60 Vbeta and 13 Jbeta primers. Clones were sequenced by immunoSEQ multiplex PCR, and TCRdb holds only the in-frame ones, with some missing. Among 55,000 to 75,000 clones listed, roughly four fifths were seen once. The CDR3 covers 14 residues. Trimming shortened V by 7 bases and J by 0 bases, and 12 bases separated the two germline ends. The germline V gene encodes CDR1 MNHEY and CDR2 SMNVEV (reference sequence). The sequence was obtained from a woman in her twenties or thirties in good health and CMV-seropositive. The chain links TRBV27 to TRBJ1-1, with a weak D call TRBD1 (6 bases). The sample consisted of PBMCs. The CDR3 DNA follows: TGTGCCAGCATACGGACAGCGCTGAACACTGAAGCTTTCTTT. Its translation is CASIRTALNTEAFF.